This is a list of T cell receptor beta chains from one sample in a study of blood T cell repertoires in COVID-19. Some clones are missing from TCRdb's copy, which holds only in-frame ones; the method was immunoSEQ multiplex PCR. This table holds 540,000 or so clones, about 89% found once. Sample: peripheral blood. The receptors derive from a woman between 45 and 65 years old with COVID-19, enrolled during active disease. CDR3s include the opening cysteine and the closing phenylalanine or tryptophan. A D gene is named only where the DNA matches it firmly. Clone size is shown for a subset of rows, as once, few, many or a class of expanded clone.

j_call: TRBJ1-1; d_call: -; v_call: TRBV3-1/TRBV3-2; clone_size: -; cdr3_aa: CASSRSPGGTEAFF; cdr3_nt: TGTGCCAGCAGCCGCAGTCCAGGTGGGACTGAAGCTTTCTTT
j_call: TRBJ1-6; d_call: -; v_call: TRBV19; clone_size: -; cdr3_aa: CASWVRVNSPLHF; cdr3_nt: TGTGCCAGTTGGGTGCGGGTTAATTCACCCCTCCACTTT
j_call: TRBJ2-2; d_call: -; v_call: TRBV7-9; clone_size: few; cdr3_aa: CASSLQGANTGELFF; cdr3_nt: TGTGCCAGCAGCTTGCAGGGCGCGAACACCGGGGAGCTGTTTTTT
j_call: TRBJ2-3; d_call: -; v_call: TRBV6-5; clone_size: -; cdr3_aa: CASRRIQGRTDTQYF; cdr3_nt: TGTGCCAGCAGGAGAATACAGGGCCGTACAGATACGCAGTATTTT
j_call: TRBJ1-1; d_call: TRBD1; v_call: TRBV5-6; clone_size: -; cdr3_aa: CASSFTGVNTEAFF; cdr3_nt: TGTGCCAGCAGCTTCACAGGGGTGAACACTGAAGCTTTCTTT
j_call: TRBJ1-4; d_call: -; v_call: TRBV5-4; clone_size: -; cdr3_aa: CASSHGGATNEKLFF; cdr3_nt: TGTGCCAGCAGCCACGGGGGGGCAACTAATGAAAAACTGTTTTTT
j_call: TRBJ1-5; d_call: -; v_call: TRBV5-1; clone_size: -; cdr3_aa: CASSPEGGMGNQPQHF; cdr3_nt: TGCGCCAGCAGCCCCGAGGGGGGGATGGGCAATCAGCCCCAGCATTTT
j_call: TRBJ1-6; d_call: -; v_call: TRBV29-1; clone_size: -; cdr3_aa: CSVRHGLNSPLHF; cdr3_nt: TGCAGCGTCAGACACGGACTTAATTCACCCCTCCACTTT
j_call: TRBJ1-2; d_call: -; v_call: TRBV15; clone_size: -; cdr3_aa: CATSSRAGLGGYTF; cdr3_nt: TGTGCCACCAGCAGCCGGGCAGGGCTTGGTGGCTACACCTTC
j_call: TRBJ1-5; d_call: -; v_call: TRBV27; clone_size: -; cdr3_aa: CASSLGPRGSHQPQHF; cdr3_nt: TGTGCCAGCAGTTTGGGTCCCAGGGGTTCCCACCAGCCCCAGCATTTT
j_call: TRBJ2-4; d_call: -; v_call: TRBV9; clone_size: -; cdr3_aa: CASSVDIGDIQYF; cdr3_nt: TGTGCCAGCAGCGTAGACATCGGGGACATTCAGTACTTC
j_call: TRBJ2-7; d_call: TRBD2; v_call: TRBV7-2; clone_size: -; cdr3_aa: CASSLGLAGRYYEQYF; cdr3_nt: TGTGCCAGCAGCTTAGGACTAGCGGGGAGGTACTACGAGCAGTACTTC